This record looks at one T cell receptor (beta chain) sequence and its context. Antigen specificity is unknown. Both 60 Vbeta primers and 13 Jbeta primers went into the PCR. The table came from immunoSEQ multiplex PCR; TCRdb's copy has only in-frame clones and leaves some out. Seen here are about 82,000 clones, about two thirds observed once, and the top ten hold around a fifth. Germline V gene lookup returns CDR1 SEHNR and CDR2 FQNEAQ (reference sequence). CDR3 length: 12 amino acids. The junction had 2 bases not matched to a gene; V was cut back by 5 bases and J by 7 bases. This specimen comes from a study of cytomegalovirus exposure and HLA in healthy donors. Study results and caveats: Prior analysis indicated that the majority of TCR beta V segments exhibited productivity approximately 90% or approximately 30% of the time. Reportedly, cytomegalovirus status was diagnosed with high sensitivity and specificity.

The sequenced sample was PBMCs. This TCR was sampled from a woman aged 45-60 years in good health and CMV-seropositive. J is TRBJ1-2 and V is TRBV7-9; 9 nucleotides match TRBD1. CDR3 sequence: CASSKTGGGYTF. The CDR3 region has the DNA TGTGCCAGCAGCAAGACAGGGGGTGGCTACACCTTC.